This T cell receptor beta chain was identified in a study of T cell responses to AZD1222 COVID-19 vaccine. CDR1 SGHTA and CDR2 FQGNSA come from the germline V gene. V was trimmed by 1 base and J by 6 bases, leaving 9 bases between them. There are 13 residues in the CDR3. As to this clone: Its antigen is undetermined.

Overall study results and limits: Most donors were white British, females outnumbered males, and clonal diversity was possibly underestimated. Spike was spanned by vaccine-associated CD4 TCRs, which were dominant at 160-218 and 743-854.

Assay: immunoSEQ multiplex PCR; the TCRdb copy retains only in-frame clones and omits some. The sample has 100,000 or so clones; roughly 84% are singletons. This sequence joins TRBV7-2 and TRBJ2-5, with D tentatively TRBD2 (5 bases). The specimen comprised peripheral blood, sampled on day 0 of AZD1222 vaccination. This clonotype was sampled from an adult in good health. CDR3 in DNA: TGTGCCAGCAGCTTAGACCCGGGGAAGACCCAGTACTTC. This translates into CASSLDPGKTQYF.